This TCR beta chain was captured by sequencing in a study of CD8 T cells in Susac syndrome (dated by TCRdb to the late 2010s). For context, the study as a whole: Among the sequenced Susac syndrome patients, more than five had clinically active disease and about eight were in clinical remission. At the time of blood withdrawal, Susac syndrome patients were either therapy-naive, taking corticosteroids (with some also receiving IVIg), or on IVIg alone. The study used repertoire sequencing to test whether antigen drove CD8+ T cell activation and differentiation in Susac syndrome. What the study reported, not specific to this receptor: In patients with Susac syndrome, the CD4+ T cell repertoire showed no detectable clonal expansion. The study acknowledged that relatively few individuals were included in the TCR sequencing and HLA analysis.

As concerns this clonotype: It has no known antigen specificity. No quality values exist for individual bases; no much larger clone is one base distant.

High-throughput TCR beta sequencing profiled peripheral blood CD8+ and CD4+ T cells from healthy donors, Susac syndrome patients and multiple sclerosis patients. Recently defined diagnostic criteria for definite or probable disease were met by the Susac syndrome patients. Bulk CD8+ and CD4+ T cells were purified by magnetic negative isolation, while CD8+ TEMRA cells were enriched using FACS. Blood was drawn into EDTA tubes, processed within 24 hours, and PBMCs were isolated by density gradient centrifugation. PBMCs intended for TCR sequencing were cryopreserved in liquid nitrogen and were subsequently thawed in a 37 degrees C water bath. Purity of sorted or isolated CD4+, CD8+ and CD8+ TEMRA cells was at least 90%. RNA was extracted using the RNeasy kit, and roughly 0.45 to 1 microgram was reverse transcribed with random hexamers. TCR beta CDR3 regions were amplified with the immunoSEQ multiplex PCR assay covering 54 Vbeta and 13 Jbeta segments. PCR amplification bias was corrected using a synthetic template baseline for primer optimization and computational correction. As for the authors' bioinformatics: Reads were assigned to V, D and J genes according to IMGT and analyzed in immunoSEQ Analyzer, with only productive sequences retained. To calculate clonality, Shannon entropy was normalized by log2 of the number of productive unique sequences and then subtracted from one. For each patient and control, public and private clones were evaluated among the 100 most prevalent clones. Clones were defined as Susac-specific when absent from the healthy and MS cohorts, from approximately 1,100 published viral clones and from other ImmuneACCESS disease sequences. The public reads were quality trimmed at Q25 with fastp and then assembled into clones with MiXCR by TCRdb, keeping productive beta chains. For every CDR3 protein sequence, its rows merge into one entry that carries the most common genes and DNA. It is TCRdb's table, rather than the study itself, that gives the V and J calls and clone size. The sample table contains some 240,000 distinct CDR3 sequences; only one count was recorded for 96% of them. The ten most abundant clones make up 0.08% to 0.11% of the sample.

Sequences GTSNPN (CDR1) and SVGIG (CDR2) are obtained from the germline V gene (reference sequence). The CDR3 numbers 15 residues from cysteine through phenylalanine. Just the 45-base CDR3 DNA is kept, in frame starting at base 1. V and J lose 0 bases and 9 bases, and a span of 21 bases separates them. Specimen: CD4+ T cells from PBMCs. The receptor chain draws on TRBV30 and TRBJ2-7; the D gene remains uncertain. This sequence originates from a human donor with Susac syndrome. CDR3 protein: CAWSVRLTSTDPQYF. The DNA sequence reads TGTGCCTGGAGTGTACGACTCACCTCGACCGATCCGCAGTACTTC.